These 22 T cell receptor beta chains came from one sample sequenced in a study of CD4 and CD8 cells across lung adenocarcinoma regions. Each CDR3 protein gets one entry after TCRdb re-called the PCR reads with MiXCR. The data show 15,000 or so distinct CDR3 sequences, with roughly 47% seen just once and roughly 17% held by the top ten. The specimen was CD4+ T cells from the center of a lung tumor. The receptors stem from a male donor with lung adenocarcinoma. The CD4 and CD8 labels of this study may be unreliable.

This clonotype was seen a few times. The chain combines TRBV7-2 with TRBJ2-7; 10 bases match TRBD2. CDR1 is SGHTA, CDR2 FQGNSA, per germline. Trimming at V came to 0 bases and at J to 4 bases, leaving 6 bases not matched to a gene. The CDR3 sequence is 16 residues long. CDR3 protein: CASSLAASGSGYEQYF. Here the CDR3 DNA reads TGTGCCAGCAGCTTAGCGGCTAGCGGGAGTGGGTACGAGCAGTACTTC.

The J gene is TRBJ2-1, the V gene TRBV4-2; D is uncertain. Trimming took 1 base from V and 1 from J, leaving 8 bases between them. The V gene's germline CDR1 is LGHNA and CDR2 YNFKEQ. The CDR3 length is 15 residues. The DNA of the CDR3 is TGTGCCAGCAGCCAAGGAGGCGAGTCCTACAATGAGCAGTTCTTC. Amino acids: CASSQGGESYNEQFF.

V usage is TRBV6-5 and J usage is TRBJ1-2, with TRBD1 identical over 7 bases. The germline V gene has CDR1 MNHEY and CDR2 SVGAGI. With 4 bases clipped from V and 4 bases from J, the junction kept 6 bases outside the gene matches. The CDR3 has 14 residues. The CDR3 DNA follows: TGTGCCAGCAGTTCAGGGGGAACCTCCTATGGCTACACCTTC. Amino acid sequence: CASSSGGTSYGYTF.

In this sample, this clonotype turned up a few times. The V and J genes are TRBV11-2 and TRBJ2-1, with 8 bases lining up with TRBD2. Trimming at V came to 2 bases and at J to 10 bases, leaving 7 bases not matched to a gene. The CDR3 runs 14 residues. Germline V gives CDR1 SGHAT, CDR2 FQNNGV. This CDR3 reads CASSLSGRREEQFF. The CDR3 bases are TGTGCCAGCAGCTTAAGCGGGAGAAGGGAGGAGCAGTTCTTC.

This rearrangement joins TRBV7-2 to TRBJ2-3; 7 bases map to TRBD1. The V and J ends lost 3 bases and 5 bases, in that order; junction bases with no gene match: 8. There are 15 residues in the CDR3. From germline, CDR1 is SGHTA and CDR2 FQGNSA. The CDR3 reads CASSFPRTGEDTQYF. The CDR3 region has the DNA TGTGCCAGCAGCTTCCCACGGACAGGTGAAGATACGCAGTATTTT.

This clonotype is deemed medium-sized. The chain joins TRBV7-2 to TRBJ2-2; no reliable D call. The V and J ends lost 1 base and 3 bases respectively, with 18 bases between them. The CDR3 is made up of 18 amino acids. Looked up from germline, CDR1 is SGHTA and CDR2 is FQGNSA. CDR3 in DNA: TGTGCCAGCAGCTTAGTAGGTGGTTCTCGCGGTGACACCGGGGAGCTGTTTTTT. Translating gives CASSLVGGSRGDTGELFF.

The rearrangement joins TRBV10-2 to TRBJ2-5; no definite D call. The V end lost 2 bases, the J end lost 0 bases, and 7 bases lay between the germline ends. The CDR3 sequence is 14 residues long. Germline V gene data show CDR1 as WSHSY and CDR2 as SAAADI. In DNA form, the CDR3 reads TGCGCCAGCAGTGAGAGTGGGTACCAAGAGACCCAGTACTTC. Amino acids: CASSESGYQETQYF.

The chain employs TRBV6-1 and TRBJ2-1; D assignment may be TRBD1 or TRBD2 (5 bases each). The CDR3 runs to 15 residues. Trimming stripped 2 bases from V and 1 base from J, with 9 bases between. Looked up from germline, CDR1 is MNHNS and CDR2 is SASEGT. CDR3 region: CASSEIGASYNEQFF. In nucleotides, the CDR3 is TGTGCCAGCAGTGAAATCGGGGCATCCTACAATGAGCAGTTCTTC.

The chain is built from TRBV10-2 and TRBJ2-7, with D uncertain. V lost 2 bases and J lost 3, with 8 bases in between. This CDR3 is built from 13 residues. Germline V gene lookup returns CDR1 WSHSY and CDR2 SAAADI. This chain's CDR3 is CASSEVVGYEQYF. CDR3 bases: TGCGCCAGCAGTGAGGTGGTAGGCTACGAGCAGTACTTC.

A word on this clonotype: This sequence may be a read error, since a much larger clone differs from it by one base. The chain uses TRBV6-5 and TRBJ2-1, with 9 nucleotides matching TRBD2. With V trimmed by 2 bases and J by 10 bases, 12 bases remained unmatched. Germline V gives CDR1 MNHEY, CDR2 SVGAGI. This CDR3 is built from 16 residues. The CDR3 region is CASSYGWASGINEQFF. Written as DNA, the CDR3 is TGTGCCAGCAGTTACGGTTGGGCTAGCGGGATAAACGAGCAGTTCTTC.

This sequence joins TRBV10-1 and TRBJ2-3; TRBD2 agrees at 7 bases. Trimming cost V 2 bases and J 4 bases; bases outside gene matches: 3. Germline CDR1 is WNHNN and CDR2 is SYGVQD (reference sequence). This CDR3 has 14 residues. CDR3 sequence: CASSENLAADTQYF. DNA for the CDR3: TGCGCCAGCAGTGAGAACCTAGCGGCAGATACGCAGTATTTT.

This clonotype showed up many times. The chain employs TRBV6-1 and TRBJ2-7; D gene uncertain. CDR3 size: 12 residues. Germline values: CDR1 MNHNS, CDR2 SASEGT. V was clipped by 10 bases and J by 6 bases, with 16 bases between them. The CDR3 loop is CATANLLREQYF. CDR3 nucleotides: TGTGCCACCGCAAATCTACTCCGCGAGCAGTACTTC.

This clonotype was seen more than once but under ten times. CDR3 DNA sequence: TGCGCCAGCAGCCCTAGTAGCTCCTACAATGAGCAGTTCTTC. This gives the protein CASSPSSSYNEQFF. V gene TRBV5-1 combines with J gene TRBJ2-1; D is uncertain. The V gene's germline CDR1 is SGHRS and CDR2 YFSETQ. Trimming cost V 4 bases and J 0 bases, with 8 bases left between them. The CDR3 extends over 14 amino acids.

CDR3 loop: CASSPKSGSPYEQYF. DNA of the CDR3: TGTGCCAGCTCACCAAAGAGCGGGAGTCCCTACGAGCAGTACTTC. This chain connects TRBV18 to TRBJ2-7, with TRBD2 matching over 8 bases. Per germline, CDR1 KGHSH and CDR2 LQKENI. The CDR3 totals 15 residues. Trimming at V came to 2 bases and at J to 2 bases, leaving 5 bases not matched to a gene.

Only a few counts were recorded for this clonotype. A much bigger clone sits one base away, suggesting this may be a read error. The chain is built from TRBV6-1 and TRBJ2-4, with 11 bases aligning to TRBD2. J lost 13 bases, V lost 6 bases, and 17 bases had no gene match. The germline V gene has CDR1 MNHNS and CDR2 SASEGT. The CDR3 covers 16 residues. Here the CDR3 DNA reads TGTGCCAGCAGAAGACCGGGACTAGCGGCATACAATGAGCAGTACTTC. Its protein is CASRRPGLAAYNEQYF.

This clonotype is medium-sized by share. The chain employs TRBV6-1 and TRBJ1-6; D is ambiguous. Germline CDR1 reads MNHNS; CDR2 reads SASEGT. This CDR3 region has 16 residues. V lost 6 bases to trimming and J lost 5 bases, with 17 bases between them. The CDR3 DNA sequence: TGTGCCAGCAGGCCTGTTGGAGGTAGAGATAATTCACCCCTCCACTTT. This encodes CASRPVGGRDNSPLHF.

The chain couples TRBV6-1 to TRBJ2-2, with D possibly matching TRBD2 (6 bases). The V gene's germline CDR1 is MNHNS and CDR2 SASEGT. The CDR3 sequence is 15 residues long. The ends were cut back, 10 bases at V and 13 bases at J, with 28 bases in the middle. Here the CDR3 reads CAMGLQSVIPGTLFF. For the CDR3, the DNA is TGTGCCATGGGACTCCAGTCCGTGATTCCCGGGACGCTGTTTTTT.

Relative to its sample, this clonotype is large. This chain connects TRBV7-6 to TRBJ2-1; 8 nucleotides match TRBD2. This CDR3 region has 15 residues. Trimming at V came to 5 bases and at J to 12 bases, leaving 15 bases not matched to a gene. Germline CDR1 and CDR2: SGHVS and FNYEAQ. CDR3 protein: CASSPTLVAGLSQFF. The CDR3 DNA is TGTGCCAGCAGCCCAACCTTAGTAGCGGGACTCTCGCAGTTCTTC. Combining the CDR3 with reference TRBV7-6 and TRBJ2-1 gives the whole variable domain GAGVSQSPRYKVTKRGQDVALRCDPISGHVSLYWYRQALGQGPEFLTYFNYEAQQDKSGLPNDRFSAERPEGSISTLTIQRTEQRDSAMYRCASSPTLVAGLSQFFGPGTRLTVL.

This clonotype occurred many times. The rearrangement uses TRBV6-1 and TRBJ1-3; D gene uncertain. The CDR3 has 17 amino acids. V lost 6 bases, J lost 1 base, and 19 bases lay in between. The V gene's germline CDR1 is MNHNS and CDR2 SASEGT. In DNA, the CDR3 is TGTGCCAGCAGACGCTCTGCGAGCAGAATATCTGGAAACACCATATATTTT. Amino acids: CASRRSASRISGNTIYF.

This clonotype occurred many times. The chain carries TRBV27 and TRBJ2-4, with D unresolved. The V end was cut by 2 bases, the J end by 1 base, with 3 bases between. Looked up from germline, CDR1 is MNHEY and CDR2 is SMNVEV (reference sequence). The CDR3 length is 13 residues. CDR3 sequence: CASSLQAKNIQYF. CDR3 DNA sequence: TGTGCCAGCAGTTTACAGGCCAAAAACATTCAGTACTTC.

This chain joins TRBV6-1 and TRBJ2-3; tentatively, D is TRBD1 or TRBD2 (6 bases each). The DNA end is more similar to TRBJ2-7, so the J call may be wrong. Germline-derived CDR1 and CDR2 are MNHNS and SASEGT. This CDR3 has 17 residues. CDR3 loop: CASSTGLGGRDQDTQYF. The CDR3 DNA is TGTGCCAGCAGTACGGGCCTCGGGGGCCGAGACCAAGATACGCAGTACTTC.

This clonotype is medium-sized. The gene calls are TRBV6-1 and TRBJ2-6; 11 bases are shared with TRBD1. Germline CDR1 and CDR2: MNHNS and SASEGT. V shed 6 bases and J 2 bases; nucleotides not matched to a gene: 6. This CDR3 has 17 amino acids. CDR3 residues: CASRDGQGATGANVLTF. The DNA for the CDR3 is TGTGCCAGCAGGGATGGACAGGGGGCTACTGGGGCCAACGTCCTGACTTTC.